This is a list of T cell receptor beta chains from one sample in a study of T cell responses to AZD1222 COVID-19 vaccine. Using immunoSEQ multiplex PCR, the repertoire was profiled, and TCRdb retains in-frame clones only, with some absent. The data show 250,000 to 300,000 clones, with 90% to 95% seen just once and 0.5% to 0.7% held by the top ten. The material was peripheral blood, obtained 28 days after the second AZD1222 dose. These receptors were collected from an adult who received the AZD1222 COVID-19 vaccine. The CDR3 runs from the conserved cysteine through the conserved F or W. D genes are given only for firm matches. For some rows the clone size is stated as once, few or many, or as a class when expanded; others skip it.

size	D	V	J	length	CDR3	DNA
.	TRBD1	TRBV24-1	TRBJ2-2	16	CATSDPRQGASGELFF	TGTGCCACCAGTGATCCCCGACAGGGGGCTTCCGGGGAGCTGTTTTTT
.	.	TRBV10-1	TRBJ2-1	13	CASTRSTANEQFF	TGCGCCAGCACTCGCTCGACGGCTAATGAGCAGTTCTTC
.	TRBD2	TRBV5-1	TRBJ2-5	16	CASSLGGTSGSETQYF	TGCGCCAGCAGCTTGGGGGGTACTAGCGGGAGCGAGACCCAGTACTTC
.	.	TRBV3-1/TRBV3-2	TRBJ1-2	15	CASSQEDRPTYGYTF	TGTGCCAGCAGCCAAGAGGACAGACCTACTTATGGCTACACCTTC
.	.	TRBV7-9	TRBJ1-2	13	CASSLGKMYGYTF	TGTGCCAGCAGCTTAGGCAAAATGTATGGCTACACCTTC
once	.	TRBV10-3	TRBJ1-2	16	CAISEGWTRGSYGYTF	TGTGCCATCAGTGAGGGATGGACCCGGGGCAGCTATGGCTACACCTTC
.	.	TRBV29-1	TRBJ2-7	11	CSVTWGWEQYF	TGCAGCGTCACGTGGGGGTGGGAGCAGTACTTC
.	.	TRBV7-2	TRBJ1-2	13	CASSFAAPGGYTF	TGTGCCAGCAGCTTCGCGGCCCCCGGGGGCTACACCTTC
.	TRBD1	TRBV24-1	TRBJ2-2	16	CATSDFLRGRGGELFF	TGTGCCACCAGTGATTTCCTCAGGGGGCGAGGCGGGGAGCTGTTTTTT
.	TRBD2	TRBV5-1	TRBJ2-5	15	CASSQRGGQQETQYF	TGCGCCAGCAGCCAGCGGGGGGGCCAACAAGAGACCCAGTACTTC
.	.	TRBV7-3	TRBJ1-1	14	CASSLTGNENEAFF	TGTGCCAGCAGCCTTACAGGGAACGAAAATGAAGCTTTCTTT
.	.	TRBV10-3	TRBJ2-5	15	CAISELTGPAETQYF	TGTGCCATCAGTGAGTTGACGGGACCCGCGGAGACCCAGTACTTC
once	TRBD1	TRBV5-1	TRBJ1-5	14	CASSQTGSGQPQHF	TGCGCCAGCAGCCAGACAGGGAGTGGCCAGCCCCAGCATTTT
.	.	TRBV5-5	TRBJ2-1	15	CASSRGGQSYNEQFF	TGTGCCAGCAGCCGGGGTGGGCAAAGCTACAATGAGCAGTTCTTC
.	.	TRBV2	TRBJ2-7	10	CASTRDLQYF	TGTGCCAGCACCCGGGACCTACAGTACTTC
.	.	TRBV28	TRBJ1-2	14	CASSSLLTGYGYTF	TGTGCCAGCAGTTCGCTCCTAACAGGTTATGGCTACACCTTC
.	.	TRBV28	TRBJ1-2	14	CASSSPKGAGGYTF	TGTGCCAGCAGTTCCCCCAAGGGTGCCGGTGGCTACACCTTC
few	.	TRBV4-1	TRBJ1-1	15	CASSQDLAVNTEAFF	TGCGCCAGCAGCCAAGATTTAGCGGTGAACACTGAAGCTTTCTTT
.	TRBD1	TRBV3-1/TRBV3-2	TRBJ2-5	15	CASSQQGAGQETQYF	TGTGCCAGCAGCCAACAGGGGGCGGGACAAGAGACCCAGTACTTC
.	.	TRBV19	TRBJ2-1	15	CASRIALSSYNEQFF	TGTGCCAGTAGAATAGCGCTCAGCTCCTACAATGAGCAGTTCTTC
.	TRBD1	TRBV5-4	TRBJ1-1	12	CASSPPTGDAFF	TGTGCCAGCAGTCCACCGACAGGGGACGCTTTCTTT
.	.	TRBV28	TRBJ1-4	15	CATRLTGATNEKLFF	TGTGCCACGCGCCTGACAGGCGCAACTAATGAAAAACTGTTTTTT
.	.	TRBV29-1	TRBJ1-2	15	CSVEDGDGGRGGYTF	TGCAGCGTTGAAGATGGGGATGGAGGGAGGGGTGGCTACACCTTC
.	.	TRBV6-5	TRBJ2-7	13	CASFGEGSYEQYF	TGTGCCAGCTTTGGAGAGGGCTCCTACGAGCAGTACTTC
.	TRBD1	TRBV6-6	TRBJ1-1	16	CASSYGTGVRNTEAFF	TGTGCCAGCAGTTACGGGACAGGGGTTCGGAACACTGAAGCTTTCTTT
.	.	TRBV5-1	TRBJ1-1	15	CASSLVPAENTEAFF	TGCGCCAGCAGCTTGGTTCCAGCCGAGAACACTGAAGCTTTCTTT
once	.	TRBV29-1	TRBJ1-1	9	CSVDKEAFF	TGCAGCGTTGACAAGGAAGCTTTCTTT
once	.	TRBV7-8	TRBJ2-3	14	CASTLRGGSDTQYF	TGTGCCAGCACCCTCCGTGGGGGCTCAGATACGCAGTATTTT
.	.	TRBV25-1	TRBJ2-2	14	CATRQGGNTGELFF	TGTGCCACCCGCCAGGGGGGAAACACCGGGGAGCTGTTTTTT
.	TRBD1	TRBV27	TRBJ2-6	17	CASSFGTGGAGANVLTF	TGTGCCAGCAGCTTCGGGACAGGGGGCGCGGGGGCCAACGTCCTGACTTTC
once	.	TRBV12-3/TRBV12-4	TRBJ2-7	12	CASSGGWNEQYF	TGTGCCAGCAGTGGGGGGTGGAACGAGCAGTACTTC
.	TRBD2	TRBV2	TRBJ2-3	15	CASARLAGGYDTQYF	TGTGCCAGCGCCCGACTAGCGGGGGGATACGATACGCAGTATTTT
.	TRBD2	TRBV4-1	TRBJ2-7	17	CASSQDKGLAGEYEQYF	TGCGCCAGCAGCCAAGATAAAGGACTAGCGGGGGAGTACGAGCAGTACTTC
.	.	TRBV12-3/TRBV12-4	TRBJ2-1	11	CASSLGNEQFF	TGTGCCAGCAGTTTAGGCAATGAGCAGTTCTTC
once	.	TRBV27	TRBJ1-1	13	CASSLRQNTEAFF	TGTGCCAGCAGTTTAAGACAGAACACTGAAGCTTTCTTT
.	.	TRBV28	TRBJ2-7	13	CASSPGTIYEQYF	TGTGCCAGCAGTCCCGGCACTATCTACGAGCAGTACTTC
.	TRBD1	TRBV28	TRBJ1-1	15	CASRNTGVMNTEAFF	TGTGCCAGCAGGAATACAGGGGTGATGAACACTGAAGCTTTCTTT
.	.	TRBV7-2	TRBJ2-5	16	CASSLGDTLGIETQYF	TGTGCCAGCAGCTTAGGGGACACCCTGGGGATAGAGACCCAGTACTTC
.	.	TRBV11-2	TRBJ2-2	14	CASSLGWGTGELFF	TGTGCCAGCAGCTTAGGATGGGGCACCGGGGAGCTGTTTTTT
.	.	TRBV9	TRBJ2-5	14	CASSALSSQETQYF	TGTGCCAGCAGCGCCCTATCCTCGCAAGAGACCCAGTACTTC
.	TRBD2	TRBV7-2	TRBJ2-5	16	CASSLGSRGGQETQYF	TGTGCCAGCAGCTTAGGGTCCCGGGGGGGCCAAGAGACCCAGTACTTC
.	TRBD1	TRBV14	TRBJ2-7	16	CASSQDQGQGLYEQYF	TGTGCCAGCAGCCAAGATCAAGGACAGGGGCTCTACGAGCAGTACTTC
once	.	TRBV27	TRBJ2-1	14	CASSPRTAGNEQFF	TGTGCCAGCAGTCCCCGGACAGCTGGGAATGAGCAGTTCTTC
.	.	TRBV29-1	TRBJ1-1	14	CSVLSQIMNTEAFF	TGCAGCGTTTTGAGCCAGATCATGAACACTGAAGCTTTCTTT
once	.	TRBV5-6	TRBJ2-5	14	CASSPGGPSETQYF	TGTGCCAGCAGCCCAGGAGGTCCTTCGGAGACCCAGTACTTC
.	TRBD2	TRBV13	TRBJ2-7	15	CASSPGGGGGYEQYF	TGTGCCAGCAGCCCCGGCGGCGGGGGGGGGTACGAGCAGTACTTC
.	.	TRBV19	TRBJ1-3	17	CASSIGGLAVSGNTIYF	TGTGCCAGTAGTATAGGAGGATTGGCCGTCTCTGGAAACACCATATATTTT
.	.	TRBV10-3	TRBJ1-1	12	CAISGVRTEAFF	TGTGCCATCAGTGGGGTACGAACTGAAGCTTTCTTT
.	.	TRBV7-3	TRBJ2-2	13	CASSISTAGELFF	TGTGCCAGCAGCATTTCTACGGCCGGGGAGCTGTTTTTT